Each of the 27 T cell receptor beta chains below was sequenced from the same sample in a study of identical twins. TCRdb recomputed calls from the 5' RACE reads with MiXCR, one row per CDR3 protein. The table includes 1.5 million or so distinct CDR3 sequences, around a third detected once. The source material was cord blood. The receptors originated from a newborn girl in good health.

This clonotype was picked up a small number of times. As DNA, the CDR3 is TGTGCCAGCAGGACCGGGGGGGCGAACTATGGCTACACCTTC. It specifies CASRTGGANYGYTF. This sequence joins TRBV6-5 and TRBJ1-2, with D perhaps matching TRBD1 (6 bases). The V gene lost 6 bases and the J gene lost 2 bases, with 13 bases spanning the gap. Germline V CDR1 and CDR2: MNHEY, SVGAGI. The CDR3 covers 14 residues.

The CDR3 loop reads CSASLEQGPRQEQYF. The CDR3 nucleotides are TGCAGTGCTAGCCTCGAACAGGGCCCTCGTCAGGAGCAGTACTTC. The chain couples TRBV20-1 to TRBJ2-7; tentatively, D is TRBD1 (6 bases). V lost 3 bases and J 7 bases, leaving 22 bases between the germline ends. The CDR3 runs 15 residues. Germline assignment: CDR1 DFQATT and CDR2 SNEGSKA (reference sequence).

Only one count was recorded for this clonotype. V usage is TRBV20-1 and J usage is TRBJ2-3; D is tentatively TRBD1 or TRBD2 (5 bases each). V was shortened by 3 bases and J by 6 bases, with 19 bases between the two germline ends. The CDR3 runs 15 residues. CDR1 and CDR2 from the germline V gene are DFQATT and SNEGSKA (reference sequence). The CDR3 DNA reads TGCAGTGCTAGTATATCGGGGCGGCTCTACGATACGCAGTATTTT. It translates to CSASISGRLYDTQYF.

The gene calls are TRBV5-1 and TRBJ2-1; 9 nucleotides align to TRBD2. This CDR3 is 19 amino acids long. Germline trimming cut 4 bases from V and 0 bases from J; bases unmatched to any gene: 14. From germline, CDR1 is SGHRS and CDR2 YFSETQ. The CDR3 loop is CASSQRTSVYYSSYNEQFF. In DNA form, the CDR3 reads TGCGCCAGCAGCCAGCGGACTAGCGTCTACTACAGCTCCTACAATGAGCAGTTCTTC.

This clonotype was seen a handful of times. The chain carries TRBV24-1 and TRBJ2-3; D may be TRBD2 (6 bases). The germline CDR1 and CDR2 sequences are KGHDR and SFDVKD. This CDR3 has 14 residues. The V end lost 8 bases, the J end lost 6 bases, and 17 bases lay between the germline ends. The CDR3 bases are TGTGCCACCAATGGGGGGAGATTCTCGGATACGCAGTATTTT. This translates into CATNGGRFSDTQYF.

Only a few counts were recorded for this clonotype. This chain links TRBV29-1 with TRBJ1-2, with a possible D match to TRBD1 (5 bases). In germline, CDR1 is SQVTM, CDR2 ANQGSEA. V gave up 4 bases and J gave up 0 bases, with 12 bases separating them. This CDR3 is built from 14 residues. CDR3 nucleotides: TGCAGCGTTGCGGGACGAGGGTCTAACTATGGCTACACCTTC. This sequence encodes CSVAGRGSNYGYTF.

This clonotype came up a few times. The rearrangement joins TRBV6-5 to TRBJ1-4; D remains unclear. CDR1 MNHEY and CDR2 SVGAGI come from the germline V gene. The CDR3 length is 8 residues. Deletions cut 11 bases from V and 8 bases from J, with 3 bases between. The DNA of the CDR3 is TGTGCCTGGGAAAAACTGTTTTTT. Translation: CAWEKLFF.

The table lists this clonotype with a few counts. V is TRBV4-2 and J is TRBJ1-6; maybe TRBD1 (5 bases). Germline CDR1 is LGHNA and CDR2 is YNFKEQ. V lost 0 bases to trimming and J lost 5 bases, with 11 bases between them. The CDR3 totals 16 residues. The CDR3 DNA reads as TGTGCCAGCAGCCAAGAAGGGCAGGGCCATAATTCACCCCTCCACTTT. Translated: CASSQEGQGHNSPLHF.

The rearrangement joins TRBV10-3 to TRBJ2-4; TRBD1 matches at 9 bases. The J segment lost 8 bases and the V segment lost 6 bases, leaving 8 bases of the junction unmatched. The CDR3 runs to 14 residues. Germline V gives CDR1 ENHRY, CDR2 SYGVKD. CDR3 protein: CAISEQGAADIQYF. For the CDR3, the DNA is TGTGCCATCAGCGAACAGGGGGCCGCGGACATTCAGTACTTC.

This rearrangement joins TRBV6-6 to TRBJ1-1; TRBD1 agrees at 8 bases. Germline-derived CDR1 and CDR2 are MNHNY and SVGAGI (reference sequence). The junction had 4 bases not matched to a gene; V was cut back by 6 bases and J by 7 bases. The CDR3 consists of 12 residues. CDR3 coding DNA: TGTGCCAGCAGGCTACAGGGGGGTGAAGCTTTCTTT. It encodes CASRLQGGEAFF.

The chain joins TRBV20-1 to TRBJ1-6, with D hard to call. V gave up 4 bases and J gave up 6 bases, with 13 bases separating them. The CDR3 sequence is 14 residues long. Germline V gene lookup returns CDR1 DFQATT and CDR2 SNEGSKA (reference sequence). The CDR3 is CSATLREGNSPLHF. The CDR3 DNA sequence: TGCAGTGCTACCCTTAGAGAGGGTAATTCACCCCTCCACTTT.

This clonotype showed up just a few times. This CDR3 reads CASSFGLVGSYEQYF. In DNA form, the CDR3 reads TGTGCCAGCAGTTTTGGACTAGTCGGCTCCTACGAGCAGTACTTC. The V gene is TRBV3-1, the J gene TRBJ2-7, with 7 bases lining up with TRBD2. The junction had 8 bases not matched to a gene; V was cut back by 6 bases and J by 0 bases. There are 15 residues in the CDR3. Germline CDR1 and CDR2: LGHDT and YNNKEL (reference sequence).

Only a few counts were recorded for this clonotype. The chain links TRBV29-1 to TRBJ2-3; TRBD2 matches at 9 bases. The CDR3 is made up of 15 amino acids. The V and J ends lost 6 bases and 1 base, in that order; junction bases with no gene match: 8. Germline CDR1 is SQVTM and CDR2 is ANQGSEA. CDR3 DNA: TGCAGCGTCGCCGGGACTAGCAAGGGCACAGATACGCAGTATTTT. Translation gives CSVAGTSKGTDTQYF.

This clonotype was recorded many times. The J gene is TRBJ2-5, the V gene TRBV20-1; TRBD2 aligns across 10 bases. V shed 6 bases, J shed 2 bases, and the junction held 15 bases outside the gene matches. The CDR3 is 17 amino acids. Germline CDR1 reads DFQATT; CDR2 reads SNEGSKA (reference sequence). The CDR3 DNA reads TGCAGTGCCCCGTCCTATTCTAGCGGGAGAGTTCAAGAGACCCAGTACTTC. It codes for CSAPSYSSGRVQETQYF.

This clonotype has at least ten counts. CDR3 sequence (DNA): TGTGCCAGCAGCCAGGAACTAGCGGGAGTTCTCGATACGCAGTATTTT. Protein sequence: CASSQELAGVLDTQYF. This chain connects TRBV4-2 to TRBJ2-3; TRBD2 matches at 11 bases. The CDR3 spans 16 residues. Germline CDR1 and CDR2: LGHNA and YNFKEQ. J gave up 6 bases and V 3 bases, and 8 bases lay outside the gene matches.

The rearrangement uses TRBV6-5 and TRBJ2-3; D call uncertain. The length of the CDR3 is 13 residues. Germline V lookup: CDR1 MNHEY, CDR2 SVGAGI. Deletions cut 0 bases from V and 5 bases from J, with 6 bases between. This chain's CDR3 is CASSYSAKDTQYF. The CDR3 DNA follows: TGTGCCAGCAGTTACTCGGCCAAAGATACGCAGTATTTT.

This chain uses TRBV6-1 with TRBJ1-5, with D unclear. V gave up 3 bases and J gave up 0 bases, with 9 bases separating them. There are 15 residues in the CDR3. Per the germline V gene, CDR1 is MNHNS and CDR2 is SASEGT. The chain's CDR3 is CASSEANYSNQPQHF. CDR3 sequence (DNA): TGTGCCAGCAGTGAGGCGAATTATAGCAATCAGCCCCAGCATTTT.

This clonotype has more than one count but fewer than ten. The chain has TRBV5-1 and TRBJ1-2, with unresolved D. CDR1 and CDR2 from the germline V gene are SGHRS and YFSETQ. This CDR3 is built from 14 residues. Trimming stripped 5 bases from V and 3 bases from J, with 14 bases between. CDR3 sequence (DNA): TGCGCCAGCAGACTTGTGGCTGGGGACTATGGCTACACCTTC. It codes for CASRLVAGDYGYTF.

This clonotype was recorded a few times. This chain connects TRBV7-2 to TRBJ1-1; a possible D gene is TRBD1 (5 bases). The CDR3 length is 15 residues. CDR1 is SGHTA and CDR2 is FQGNSA in the germline V gene. Trimming took off 2 bases at V and 1 base at J, with 11 bases between the two ends. CDR3 region: CASSLTAGRNTEAFF. The CDR3 DNA follows: TGTGCCAGCAGCTTAACGGCAGGGAGGAACACTGAAGCTTTCTTT. Based on the CDR3 plus reference TRBV7-2 and TRBJ1-1, the full variable domain is GAGVSQSPSNKVTEKGKDVELRCDPISGHTALYWYRQSLGQGLEFLIYFQGNSAPDKSGLPSDRFSAERTGGSVSTLTIQRTQQEDSAVYLCASSLTAGRNTEAFFGQGTRLTVV.

J is TRBJ2-7 and V is TRBV4-1; 7 positions agree with TRBD1. With 1 base clipped from V and 0 bases from J, the junction kept 6 bases outside the gene matches. The CDR3 is 16 amino acids. Germline V gives CDR1 MGHRA, CDR2 YSYEKL. The CDR3, as DNA: TGCGCCAGCAGCCAAGTCCCGACAGGGTCCTCCTACGAGCAGTACTTC. Encoded protein: CASSQVPTGSSYEQYF.

Comments on this clonotype: The junction departs from the called germline gene at one end, perhaps through a read error. J is TRBJ1-5 and V is TRBV19, with 8 bases matching TRBD1. The germline CDR1 and CDR2 sequences are LNHDA and SQIVND (reference sequence). The CDR3 consists of 15 residues. In nucleotides, the CDR3 is TGTGCCAGTAGCCCGGACAGGGAGAGCAGTCAGCCCCAGCATTTT. Its protein product is CASSPDRESSQPQHF.

About this clonotype itself: A much bigger clone sits one base away, suggesting this may be a read error. This chain connects TRBV11-2 to TRBJ2-4, with D possibly being TRBD1 (6 bases). From germline, CDR1 is SGHAT and CDR2 FQNNGV. Trimming removed 5 bases from V and 8 bases from J, with 16 bases in between. The length of the CDR3 is 14 residues. CDR3 amino acids: CASSGLRGKDIQYF. In DNA form, the CDR3 reads TGTGCCAGCAGCGGGCTCAGGGGAAAAGACATTCAGTACTTC.

CDR3 bases: TGTGCCAGCAGGTCGCAGGCCTATAATTCACCCCTCCACTTT. It translates to CASRSQAYNSPLHF. The chain couples TRBV6-6 to TRBJ1-6; D uncertain. The CDR3 is 14 amino acids. Trimming stripped 6 bases from V and 2 bases from J, with 8 bases between. The germline gives CDR1 MNHNY, CDR2 SVGAGI (reference sequence).

The chain is built from TRBV3-1 and TRBJ2-1; the D gene is possibly TRBD1 (6 bases). V lost 4 bases to trimming and J lost 7 bases, with 11 bases between them. The CDR3 contains 13 residues. Per germline, CDR1 LGHDT and CDR2 YNNKEL (reference sequence). The chain's CDR3 is CASSPHRVNEQFF. CDR3 DNA sequence: TGTGCCAGCAGCCCGCACAGGGTAAATGAGCAGTTCTTC.

The V and J genes are TRBV19 and TRBJ2-5; 11 positions agree with TRBD2. The better agreement between TRBJ2-7 and the DNA end casts doubt on the J call. Germline V gene lookup returns CDR1 LNHDA and CDR2 SQIVND (reference sequence). The CDR3 is 15 amino acids. The CDR3 reads CASSASGTSGTEQYF. CDR3 DNA sequence: TGTGCCAGTAGTGCCTCCGGGACTAGCGGAACCGAGCAGTACTTC.

Ten or more counts support this clonotype. This sequence joins TRBV4-1 and TRBJ2-7; D remains unclear. CDR1 MGHRA and CDR2 YSYEKL come from the germline V gene. V shed 6 bases and J shed 7 bases, with 13 bases lying between them. This CDR3 has 12 residues. The CDR3 sequence is CASSNLLGEQYF. In DNA, the CDR3 is TGCGCCAGCAGTAACCTACTGGGAGAGCAGTACTTC.

This clonotype was seen many times. The chain combines TRBV29-1 with TRBJ2-3; 10 positions agree with TRBD1. V lost 7 bases to trimming and J lost 0 bases; unmatched junction nucleotides: 13. The CDR3 runs 17 residues. Germline V gives CDR1 SQVTM, CDR2 ANQGSEA. The CDR3 is CSAVPGQGPTSTDTQYF. In DNA form, the CDR3 reads TGCAGCGCCGTCCCGGGACAGGGGCCCACTAGCACAGATACGCAGTATTTT.